A selection of T cell receptor beta chains follows, all from one sample in a study of T cell repertoires in cytomegalovirus infection. TCRdb recomputed calls from the reads with MiXCR, one row per CDR3 protein. Of about 900,000 distinct CDR3 sequences listed, 25% to 40% were seen once; the top ten hold 13%. No cognate antigen is known for these TCRs. The specimen comprised cultured CD8+ T cells from PBMCs, sampled from culture after CMV antigen stimulation. The receptors stem from a human donor in good health (CMV status not recorded). Some clones in this sample may be carry-over from other donors' samples. The CDR3 runs from the conserved cysteine through the conserved F or W. The D gene is left open where the match is weak. Expanded clones are given a class, and other clones once, few, many or no size at all.

j_call: TRBJ1-5; clone_size: NA; d_call: TRBD1; v_call: TRBV4-2; cdr3_aa: CASSQSDRQPQHF; cdr3_nt: TGTGCCAGCAGCCAGTCGGACAGGCAGCCCCAGCATTTT
j_call: TRBJ2-6; clone_size: NA; d_call: TRBD1; v_call: TRBV10-3; cdr3_aa: CAARTGISGANVLTF; cdr3_nt: TGTGCCGCCCGGACAGGTATCTCTGGGGCCAACGTCCTGACTTTC
j_call: TRBJ2-5; clone_size: NA; d_call: NA; v_call: TRBV14; cdr3_aa: CTSRSLKQETQYF; cdr3_nt: TGTACCAGCAGATCGCTAAAACAAGAGACCCAGTACTTC
j_call: TRBJ2-1; clone_size: few; d_call: NA; v_call: TRBV27; cdr3_aa: CASSPSAAYNEQFF; cdr3_nt: TGTGCCAGCAGTCCCAGCGCGGCCTACAATGAGCAGTTCTTC
j_call: TRBJ2-1; clone_size: few; d_call: TRBD2; v_call: TRBV4-1; cdr3_aa: CASSPRQFEAGVYNEQFF; cdr3_nt: TGCGCCAGCAGCCCGAGACAGTTCGAAGCGGGGGTCTACAATGAGCAGTTCTTC
j_call: TRBJ2-2; clone_size: few; d_call: NA; v_call: TRBV6-1; cdr3_aa: CASSYGSLSDGELFF; cdr3_nt: TGTGCCAGCAGTTATGGCTCCCTTAGTGACGGGGAGCTGTTTTTT
j_call: TRBJ2-1; clone_size: few; d_call: NA; v_call: TRBV7-6; cdr3_aa: CASSLVLSYNEQFF; cdr3_nt: TGTGCCAGCAGCTTAGTTCTTTCCTACAATGAGCAGTTCTTC
j_call: TRBJ2-5; clone_size: few; d_call: NA; v_call: TRBV7-4; cdr3_aa: CASSPNNQETQYF; cdr3_nt: TGTGCCAGCAGCCCAAATAACCAAGAGACCCAGTACTTC
j_call: TRBJ1-4; clone_size: many; d_call: NA; v_call: TRBV7-2; cdr3_aa: CASSMRGYATNEKLFF; cdr3_nt: TGTGCCAGCAGCATGCGGGGTTATGCAACTAATGAAAAACTGTTTTTT
j_call: TRBJ2-2; clone_size: few; d_call: TRBD1; v_call: TRBV27; cdr3_aa: CASSYWDRGDGELFF; cdr3_nt: TGTGCCAGCAGTTATTGGGACAGGGGAGACGGGGAGCTGTTTTTT
j_call: TRBJ2-1; clone_size: NA; d_call: NA; v_call: TRBV10-3; cdr3_aa: CAIKRANNEQFF; cdr3_nt: TGTGCCATCAAGCGGGCTAACAATGAGCAGTTCTTC
j_call: TRBJ2-3; clone_size: many; d_call: TRBD1; v_call: TRBV27; cdr3_aa: CASSLSRGQGADTQYF; cdr3_nt: TGTGCCAGCAGTTTATCGAGAGGACAGGGGGCAGATACGCAGTATTTT
j_call: TRBJ2-3; clone_size: many; d_call: NA; v_call: TRBV7-6; cdr3_aa: CASSLRVLGDTQYF; cdr3_nt: TGTGCCAGCAGCTTACGGGTTCTGGGAGATACGCAGTATTTT
j_call: TRBJ2-1; clone_size: once; d_call: NA; v_call: TRBV6-6; cdr3_aa: CASSYSRGANYNEQFF; cdr3_nt: TGTGCCAGCAGTTATTCCCGGGGTGCCAACTACAATGAGCAGTTCTTC
j_call: TRBJ1-1; clone_size: NA; d_call: NA; v_call: TRBV12-3/TRBV12-4; cdr3_aa: CASRENLKRNTEAFF; cdr3_nt: TGTGCCAGCAGAGAGAATCTAAAGAGGAACACTGAAGCTTTCTTT
j_call: TRBJ2-1; clone_size: few; d_call: TRBD1; v_call: TRBV10-3; cdr3_aa: CAISLDRGEQFF; cdr3_nt: TGTGCCATCAGCCTGGACAGGGGTGAGCAGTTCTTC
j_call: TRBJ1-2; clone_size: NA; d_call: TRBD1; v_call: TRBV7-2; cdr3_aa: CVSSPWTGLSVMDGYTF; cdr3_nt: TGTGTCAGCAGCCCCTGGACAGGCCTATCGGTGATGGATGGCTACACCTTC
j_call: TRBJ1-1; clone_size: few; d_call: NA; v_call: TRBV7-4; cdr3_aa: CASSRVRGATEAFF; cdr3_nt: TGTGCCAGCAGTCGAGTTCGGGGGGCCACTGAAGCTTTCTTT
j_call: TRBJ2-1; clone_size: NA; d_call: NA; v_call: TRBV7-4; cdr3_aa: CANSPLLAVSGYEQFF; cdr3_nt: TGTGCCAACAGCCCCCTTCTCGCGGTCTCGGGCTATGAGCAGTTCTTC
j_call: TRBJ1-6; clone_size: many; d_call: NA; v_call: TRBV6-1; cdr3_aa: CASKENSPLHF; cdr3_nt: TGTGCCAGCAAAGAGAATTCACCCCTCCACTTT
j_call: TRBJ1-1; clone_size: NA; d_call: TRBD1; v_call: TRBV6-6; cdr3_aa: CASSWDRGGTEAFF; cdr3_nt: TGTGCCAGCAGTTGGGACAGGGGGGGAACTGAAGCTTTCTTT
j_call: TRBJ1-1; clone_size: few; d_call: TRBD1; v_call: TRBV6-1; cdr3_aa: CASSSRGRDTEAFF; cdr3_nt: TGTGCCAGCAGTAGCAGGGGGCGCGACACTGAAGCTTTCTTT
j_call: TRBJ1-5; clone_size: few; d_call: NA; v_call: TRBV27; cdr3_aa: CASSLSGIRQPQHF; cdr3_nt: TGTGCCAGCAGTTTATCGGGTATTCGTCAGCCCCAGCATTTT
j_call: TRBJ1-1; clone_size: NA; d_call: TRBD1; v_call: TRBV28; cdr3_aa: CASSPRTGSNTEAFF; cdr3_nt: TGTGCCAGCAGTCCTCGGACAGGGTCGAACACTGAAGCTTTCTTT
j_call: TRBJ2-5; clone_size: NA; d_call: TRBD2; v_call: TRBV14; cdr3_aa: CASSQRPGLAAETQYF; cdr3_nt: TGTGCCAGCAGCCAACGTCCGGGACTAGCGGCAGAGACCCAGTACTTC
j_call: TRBJ2-4; clone_size: few; d_call: NA; v_call: TRBV20-1; cdr3_aa: CSARDMFKNIQYF; cdr3_nt: TGCAGTGCTAGGGATATGTTTAAAAACATTCAGTACTTC
j_call: TRBJ2-3; clone_size: few; d_call: TRBD2; v_call: TRBV27; cdr3_aa: CASSMSGVFTDTQYF; cdr3_nt: TGTGCCAGCAGTATGAGCGGGGTCTTCACAGATACGCAGTATTTT
j_call: TRBJ2-1; clone_size: many; d_call: TRBD1; v_call: TRBV12-3/TRBV12-4; cdr3_aa: CASSFPWTGEQYNEQFF; cdr3_nt: TGTGCCAGCAGTTTCCCCTGGACAGGGGAACAGTACAATGAGCAGTTCTTC
j_call: TRBJ2-3; clone_size: few; d_call: NA; v_call: TRBV28; cdr3_aa: CASSMRASTDTQYF; cdr3_nt: TGTGCCAGCAGTATGCGGGCTAGCACAGATACGCAGTATTTT
j_call: TRBJ1-1; clone_size: NA; d_call: NA; v_call: TRBV6-2/TRBV6-3; cdr3_aa: CASLGGNTEAFF; cdr3_nt: TGTGCCAGTCTAGGGGGGAACACTGAAGCTTTCTTT
j_call: TRBJ2-7; clone_size: NA; d_call: NA; v_call: TRBV7-9; cdr3_aa: CASSFSQGYYEQYF; cdr3_nt: TGTGCCAGCAGCTTTAGCCAGGGTTACTACGAGCAGTACTTC
j_call: TRBJ2-3; clone_size: NA; d_call: NA; v_call: TRBV18; cdr3_aa: CASSLTWTKAAKTKGDTQYF; cdr3_nt: TGTGCCAGCTCCCTTACGTGGACCAAGGCGGCCAAGACCAAGGGTGATACGCAGTATTTT
j_call: TRBJ1-2; clone_size: NA; d_call: TRBD1; v_call: TRBV20-1; cdr3_aa: CSARAPQTGRENYGYTF; cdr3_nt: TGCAGTGCTAGAGCCCCCCAGACAGGGAGAGAGAACTATGGCTACACCTTC
j_call: TRBJ2-1; clone_size: NA; d_call: NA; v_call: TRBV12-3/TRBV12-4; cdr3_aa: CASTSGDWGYEQFF; cdr3_nt: TGTGCCAGCACCTCAGGAGACTGGGGCTATGAGCAGTTCTTC
j_call: TRBJ2-1; clone_size: NA; d_call: NA; v_call: TRBV29-1; cdr3_aa: CSVGLGLGSYNEQFF; cdr3_nt: TGCAGTGTAGGGCTGGGTTTGGGCTCCTACAATGAGCAGTTCTTC
j_call: TRBJ2-5; clone_size: many; d_call: TRBD2; v_call: TRBV7-9; cdr3_aa: CASIPGLGVETQYF; cdr3_nt: TGTGCCAGCATCCCGGGACTAGGTGTGGAGACCCAGTACTTC
j_call: TRBJ2-1; clone_size: NA; d_call: NA; v_call: TRBV12-5; cdr3_aa: CASGSPGTTQGEQFF; cdr3_nt: TGTGCTAGTGGTTCCCCCGGGACCACACAGGGCGAGCAGTTCTTC
j_call: TRBJ2-5; clone_size: NA; d_call: NA; v_call: TRBV18; cdr3_aa: CASSPPSDGGTQETQYF; cdr3_nt: TGTGCCAGCTCACCCCCTTCCGATGGAGGGACCCAAGAGACCCAGTACTTC
j_call: TRBJ2-1; clone_size: few; d_call: NA; v_call: TRBV27; cdr3_aa: CASSFGVTPSYNEQFF; cdr3_nt: TGTGCCAGCAGTTTCGGGGTCACCCCCTCCTACAATGAGCAGTTCTTC
j_call: TRBJ2-7; clone_size: many; d_call: TRBD1; v_call: TRBV11-1; cdr3_aa: CASSLDRGTYEQYF; cdr3_nt: TGTGCCAGCAGCTTGGACAGGGGGACCTACGAGCAGTACTTC
j_call: TRBJ1-2; clone_size: few; d_call: TRBD1; v_call: TRBV13; cdr3_aa: CASSALTGGGYGYTF; cdr3_nt: TGTGCCAGCAGCGCCCTGACAGGGGGAGGCTATGGCTACACCTTC
j_call: TRBJ1-1; clone_size: NA; d_call: NA; v_call: TRBV6-5; cdr3_aa: CASRPEMNTEAFF; cdr3_nt: TGTGCCAGCAGACCGGAGATGAACACTGAAGCTTTCTTT
j_call: TRBJ2-1; clone_size: many; d_call: NA; v_call: TRBV7-2; cdr3_aa: CASNTPGTEYNEQFF; cdr3_nt: TGTGCCAGCAATACCCCCGGGACGGAGTACAATGAGCAGTTCTTC
j_call: TRBJ1-2; clone_size: few; d_call: NA; v_call: TRBV6-2/TRBV6-3; cdr3_aa: CASGTIGAEYYGYTF; cdr3_nt: TGTGCCAGCGGAACAATCGGGGCCGAATACTATGGCTACACCTTC
j_call: TRBJ2-3; clone_size: few; d_call: NA; v_call: TRBV27; cdr3_aa: CASSPYFSSTDTQYF; cdr3_nt: TGTGCCAGCAGTCCCTATTTCTCGAGCACAGATACGCAGTATTTT
j_call: TRBJ2-1; clone_size: many; d_call: TRBD1; v_call: TRBV7-9; cdr3_aa: CASLIAGTAVDNEQFF; cdr3_nt: TGTGCCAGCTTAATCGCCGGGACAGCGGTCGACAATGAGCAGTTCTTC
j_call: TRBJ2-6; clone_size: NA; d_call: TRBD1; v_call: TRBV7-9; cdr3_aa: CASSGRTGWAGANVLTF; cdr3_nt: TGTGCCAGCAGCGGTAGGACAGGGTGGGCTGGGGCCAACGTCCTGACTTTC
j_call: TRBJ1-1; clone_size: few; d_call: TRBD1; v_call: TRBV11-3; cdr3_aa: CASSSAGTGVRTEAFF; cdr3_nt: TGTGCCAGCAGCTCGGCGGGGACAGGGGTACGAACTGAAGCTTTCTTT
j_call: TRBJ2-2; clone_size: few; d_call: NA; v_call: TRBV5-1; cdr3_aa: CASIASTGELFF; cdr3_nt: TGCGCCAGCATCGCTAGCACCGGGGAGCTGTTTTTT
j_call: TRBJ2-3; clone_size: NA; d_call: NA; v_call: TRBV24-1; cdr3_aa: CATSDLVRGSTDTQYF; cdr3_nt: TGTGCCACCAGTGATTTAGTCAGGGGCAGTACAGATACGCAGTATTTT